The next 16 T cell receptor beta chains were all read from a single sample in a study of T cell responses to AZD1222 COVID-19 vaccine. Using immunoSEQ multiplex PCR, the repertoire was profiled, and TCRdb retains in-frame clones only, with some absent. The table lists approximately 170,000 clones, 75% to 95% of them singletons, with approximately 4.8% in the top ten. This specimen consisted of peripheral blood, obtained on day 0 of AZD1222 vaccination. The source is an adult in good health.

The CDR3 DNA follows: TGTGCCATCAGTGGCCAAAACCGGGACACTGAAGCTTTCTTT. As protein: CAISGQNRDTEAFF. The chain joins TRBV10-3 to TRBJ1-1; D gene unclear. V was trimmed by 4 bases and J by 3 bases, leaving 12 bases between them. CDR3 length: 14 residues. Germline V lookup: CDR1 ENHRY, CDR2 SYGVKD.

V usage is TRBV19 and J usage is TRBJ1-5, with 9 bases lining up with TRBD1. The germline CDR1 and CDR2 sequences are LNHDA and SQIVND (reference sequence). V lost 1 base to trimming and J lost 7 bases; unmatched junction nucleotides: 5. This CDR3 comprises 15 residues. As DNA, the CDR3 is TGTGCCAGTAGTATAGGAGGACAGGGGAGACAGCCCCAGCATTTT. It is translated as CASSIGGQGRQPQHF.

The chain carries TRBV24-1 and TRBJ2-5; possibly TRBD2 for D (6 bases). Germline-derived CDR1 and CDR2 are KGHDR and SFDVKD. CDR3 length: 15 residues. V was trimmed by 3 bases and J by 5 bases, leaving 15 bases between them. The DNA of the CDR3 is TGTGCCACCAGTGATACGAGGACTACCCGGGAGACCCAGTACTTC. It is translated as CATSDTRTTRETQYF.

J is TRBJ2-7 and V is TRBV29-1, with 11 bases aligning to TRBD2. Per the germline V gene, CDR1 is SQVTM and CDR2 is ANQGSEA. CDR3 length: 14 residues. V lost 6 bases and J lost 0; bases outside the gene matches: 4. CDR3 sequence reads: CSVLAGALSYEQYF. The CDR3 region has the DNA TGCAGCGTACTAGCGGGAGCCCTCTCCTACGAGCAGTACTTC.

The gene calls are TRBV2 and TRBJ1-2; tentative D call: TRBD1 (5 bases). Germline assignment: CDR1 SNHLY and CDR2 FYNNEI. V lost 7 bases and J lost 4, with 13 bases in between. The length of the CDR3 is 13 residues. The CDR3 DNA follows: TGTGCCAGCAACCTAGCGCAGGGCTATGGCTACACCTTC. Amino acids: CASNLAQGYGYTF.

This chain joins TRBV15 and TRBJ1-1, with 8 bases that match TRBD1. With 0 bases clipped from V and 0 bases from J, the junction kept 0 bases outside the gene matches. Germline CDR1 and CDR2: LNHNV and YYDKDF (reference sequence). There are 15 residues in the CDR3. DNA for the CDR3: TGTGCCACCAGCAGAGAGGACAGGGTGAACACTGAAGCTTTCTTT. Encoded protein: CATSREDRVNTEAFF.

The chain employs TRBV2 and TRBJ1-1, with D unclear. Deletions cut 6 bases from V and 1 base from J, with 9 bases between. Germline V gene sequence: CDR1 SNHLY, CDR2 FYNNEI. This CDR3 has 13 amino acids. The CDR3 DNA is TGTGCCAGCAGCATACGGAGGAACACTGAAGCTTTCTTT. Its translation is CASSIRRNTEAFF.

The J gene is TRBJ2-4, the V gene TRBV20-1; a possible D gene is TRBD2 (6 bases). This CDR3 contains 15 residues. CDR1 and CDR2 (germline): DFQATT, SNEGSKA (reference sequence). Trimming removed 3 bases at V and 0 bases at J, with 12 bases between. Here the CDR3 DNA reads TGCAGTGCTAGTGACCTGGGACTAGCCAAAAACATTCAGTACTTC. This gives the protein CSASDLGLAKNIQYF.

J is TRBJ1-1 and V is TRBV5-1; 9 nucleotides line up with TRBD1. V dropped 4 bases and J dropped 5; count of bases not matched to a gene: 9. Per germline, CDR1 SGHRS and CDR2 YFSETQ. The CDR3 totals 15 residues. CDR3 DNA sequence: TGCGCCAGCAGCCAAAACAGGGGGCCGAGGACTGAAGCTTTCTTT. Its translation is CASSQNRGPRTEAFF.

The chain recombines TRBV11-3 with TRBJ2-7; D is unresolved. The CDR3 is 11 residues long. Looked up from germline, CDR1 is SGHNT and CDR2 is YENEEA. V was shortened by 5 bases and J by 7 bases, with 9 bases between the two germline ends. CDR3: CASSSNSEQYF. CDR3 DNA: TGTGCCAGCAGCAGTAACTCTGAGCAGTACTTC.

The V gene is TRBV7-3, the J gene TRBJ2-2, with 8 bases identical to TRBD2. V was clipped by 5 bases and J by 4 bases; unmatched bases: 0. The germline CDR1 and CDR2 sequences are SGHTA and FQGTGA. There are 13 residues in the CDR3. The CDR3: CASSLAGTGELFF. CDR3 nucleotide sequence: TGTGCCAGCAGCCTAGCGGGCACCGGGGAGCTGTTTTTT.

This chain uses TRBV7-9 with TRBJ2-5; D gene unclear. CDR3 length: 14 amino acids. V was trimmed by 2 bases and J by 2 bases, leaving 9 bases between them. Germline V gene sequence: CDR1 SEHNR, CDR2 FQNEAQ (reference sequence). In DNA, the CDR3 is TGTGCCAGCAGCTTATATGGCGTGCAAGAGACCCAGTACTTC. Amino acids: CASSLYGVQETQYF.

The J gene is TRBJ1-5, the V gene TRBV7-2, with a weak D call TRBD1 (5 bases). V was shortened by 6 bases and J by 6 bases, with 12 bases between the two germline ends. The CDR3 covers 13 residues. Germline loops: CDR1 SGHTA, CDR2 FQGNSA. CDR3: CASSPPGRQPQHF. The DNA of the CDR3 is TGTGCCAGCAGTCCCCCGGGGCGTCAGCCCCAGCATTTT.

This chain connects TRBV24-1 to TRBJ2-7; D might be TRBD2 (6 bases). The CDR3 is 14 amino acids. Germline V CDR1 and CDR2: KGHDR, SFDVKD. Trimming cost V 4 bases and J 7 bases, with 16 bases left between them. CDR3 coding DNA: TGTGCCACCAGTGAGGGGACGGTACGGGGGGAGCAGTACTTC. It is translated as CATSEGTVRGEQYF.

This clone has only a few counts. V gene TRBV6-5 combines with J gene TRBJ2-2; D call uncertain. The V and J ends lost 6 bases and 7 bases respectively, with 15 bases between them. Germline CDR1 MNHEY, CDR2 SVGAGI. The CDR3 runs 14 residues. The CDR3 protein is CASSHGRSGGELFF. The CDR3 coding sequence is TGTGCCAGCAGCCACGGACGTTCTGGCGGGGAGCTGTTTTTT.

This clone has just one count. The CDR3 DNA reads TGCGCCAGCAGCTTGGTTACAGCGGGAAGGGCCCAGTACTTC. This translates into CASSLVTAGRAQYF. The rearrangement uses TRBV5-1 and TRBJ2-5; the match to TRBD2 covers 7 bases. J was trimmed by 9 bases and V by 0 bases; bases with no gene match: 8. The CDR3 spans 14 residues. The germline CDR1 and CDR2 sequences are SGHRS and YFSETQ.